This T cell receptor beta chain was found in a study of OX40 agonist ivuxolimab in advanced cancers. Study-level points and caveats: The study observed clonal expansion of CD4+ and CD8+ blood T cells by week 6 at 0.1 to 3.0 mg/kg.

Of note for this clone: Antigen: not known.

The CDR3 runs 10 residues. The germline gives CDR1 SGHTS, CDR2 YDEGEE. Trimming left V 5 bases short and J 3 bases short, with 2 bases between. Assay used: immunoSEQ multiplex PCR; TCRdb lists only in-frame clones, some missing. The data contain under 85,000 clones, roughly four fifths of them singletons. This TCR came from an adult with an advanced solid tumor such as melanoma, head and neck, liver or kidney cancer. Sequences were derived from CD4+ or CD8+ T cells sorted from blood, sampled in a trial of the OX40 agonist ivuxolimab. This chain links TRBV5-8 with TRBJ2-5; D is unresolved. The CDR3 sequence is CASRKETQYF. CDR3 DNA: TGTGCCAGCAGGAAAGAGACCCAGTACTTC.